The rows below give T cell receptor beta chains drawn from one sample of a study of control samples from healthy donors and cancer patients. Method: immunoSEQ multiplex PCR; TCRdb's copy keeps in-frame clones and lacks some. Here the sample spans 100,000 to 150,000 clones, more than 75% being singletons. Sequencing was performed on blood. Receptors originate from a man aged 18 to 29 in good health. Both conserved end residues are part of each CDR3. Only part of the rows carry a size: once, few, many, or a class if the clone is expanded.

clone size,V gene,J gene,CDR3 protein
few,TRBV5-1,TRBJ2-5,CASSLGTPEETQYF
-,TRBV27,TRBJ2-1,CATGGEGRDEQFF
-,TRBV5-6,TRBJ1-6,CASSLQGASYNSPLHF
-,TRBV7-8,TRBJ1-3,CASSLSRGNTIYF
-,TRBV6-1,TRBJ1-1,CASSEWNTEAFF
-,TRBV7-9,TRBJ1-1,CASSFYPGRIETEAFF
-,TRBV28,TRBJ2-1,CASRQGTSSYNAQFF
-,TRBV3-1/TRBV3-2,TRBJ2-1,CASSQGWQPDNEQFF
-,TRBV6-5,TRBJ2-2,CASVVRSFTGELFF
few,TRBV19,TRBJ1-1,CASSILPGQGTMNTEAFF
-,TRBV27,TRBJ1-2,CASSPGTSAGYTF
-,TRBV7-3,TRBJ2-3,CASSPMGLAGSNPDTQYF
-,TRBV19,TRBJ2-7,CASTWTGTSYEQYF
-,TRBV23-1,TRBJ1-6,CASSQRPGGPDSPLHF
few,TRBV28,TRBJ2-7,CASSLWGTGGHEQYF
-,TRBV6-5,TRBJ2-7,CASSYSGTSPGAQYF
-,TRBV10-1,TRBJ1-1,CASSHPNTEAFF
-,TRBV27,TRBJ2-7,CASAGTNSYEQYF
-,TRBV7-9,TRBJ2-5,CASSHRVAELQETQYF
once,TRBV18,TRBJ2-5,CASSPPPPQANQETQYF
once,TRBV24-1,TRBJ2-1,CATSDPGQYNEQFF
-,TRBV2,TRBJ2-7,CASYRAAPYEQYF
-,TRBV3-1/TRBV3-2,TRBJ2-1,CASSQDIIAGDEQFF
-,TRBV5-4,TRBJ1-1,CASSPKSLEMNTEAFF
-,TRBV11-2,TRBJ1-6,CASSLEALSSYNSPLHF
-,TRBV14,TRBJ1-1,CASSQDLGTVNTEAFF
few,TRBV5-1,TRBJ1-3,CASSSLGSGNTIYF
-,TRBV3-1/TRBV3-2,TRBJ2-7,CASSQGTSVAYEQYF
-,TRBV28,TRBJ1-1,CASALRNTEAFF
once,TRBV7-8,TRBJ2-3,CASGTPGLAGGPTDTQYF
-,TRBV3-1/TRBV3-2,TRBJ1-2,CASSLRDSGAYGYTF
-,TRBV10-3,TRBJ2-3,CAISEASGTDTQYF
-,TRBV19,TRBJ1-2,CASSGLRPTGSYGYTF
-,TRBV14,TRBJ2-2,CASSHIATGELFF
few,TRBV5-1,TRBJ1-2,CASSPGSLDRGRRNGYTF
-,TRBV7-8,TRBJ2-5,CASSSNRGQETQYF
-,TRBV9,TRBJ2-5,CATSFTGTDQETQYF
-,TRBV29-1,TRBJ1-1,CSVKRDPMNTEAFF
-,TRBV9,TRBJ1-1,CASSVGRDTEAFF
-,TRBV6-4,TRBJ2-3,CASSEDLTDTQYF
few,TRBV5-1,TRBJ1-5,CASSSGTGGNQPQHF
-,TRBV7-8,TRBJ1-2,CASSPIPSGRPNYGYTF
-,TRBV3-1/TRBV3-2,TRBJ1-4,CASSQRTGHEKLFF